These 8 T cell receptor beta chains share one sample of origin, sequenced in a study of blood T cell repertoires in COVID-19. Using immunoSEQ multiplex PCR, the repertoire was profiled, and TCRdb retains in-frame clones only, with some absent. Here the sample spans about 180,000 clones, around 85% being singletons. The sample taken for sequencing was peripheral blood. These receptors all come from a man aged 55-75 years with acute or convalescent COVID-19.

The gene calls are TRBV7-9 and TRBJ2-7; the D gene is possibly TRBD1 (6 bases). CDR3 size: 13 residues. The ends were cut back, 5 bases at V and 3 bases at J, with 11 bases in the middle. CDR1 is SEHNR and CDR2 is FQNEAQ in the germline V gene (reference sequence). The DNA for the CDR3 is TGTGCCAGCAGCGTCCAGGGGTTCTACGAGCAGTACTTC. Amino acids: CASSVQGFYEQYF.

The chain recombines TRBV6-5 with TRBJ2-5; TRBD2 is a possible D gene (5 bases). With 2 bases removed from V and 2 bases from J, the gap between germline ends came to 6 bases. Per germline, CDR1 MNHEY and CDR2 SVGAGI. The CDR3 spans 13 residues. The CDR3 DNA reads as TGTGCCAGCAGTTACGGGGAGCAAGAGACCCAGTACTTC. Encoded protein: CASSYGEQETQYF.

CDR3 DNA: TGTGCCAGCAGCTTCACAAATTCACCCCTCCACTTT. This sequence encodes CASSFTNSPLHF. The chain uses TRBV12-3 or TRBV12-4 and TRBJ1-6; D is ambiguous. The CDR3 extends over 12 amino acids. V shed 6 bases and J shed 7 bases, with 7 bases lying between them.

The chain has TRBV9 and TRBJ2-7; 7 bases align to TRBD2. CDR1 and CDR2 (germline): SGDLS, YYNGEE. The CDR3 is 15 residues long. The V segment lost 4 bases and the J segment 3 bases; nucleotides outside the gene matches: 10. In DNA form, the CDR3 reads TGTGCCAGCAGCACCGGGGGAGGGAGTGGCTACGAGCAGTACTTC. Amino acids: CASSTGGGSGYEQYF. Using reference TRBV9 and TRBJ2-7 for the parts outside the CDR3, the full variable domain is DSGVTQTPKHLITATGQRVTLRCSPRSGDLSVYWYQQSLDQGLQFLIQYYNGEERAKGNILERFSAQQFPDLHSELNLSSLELGDSALYFCASSTGGGSGYEQYFGPGTRLTVT.

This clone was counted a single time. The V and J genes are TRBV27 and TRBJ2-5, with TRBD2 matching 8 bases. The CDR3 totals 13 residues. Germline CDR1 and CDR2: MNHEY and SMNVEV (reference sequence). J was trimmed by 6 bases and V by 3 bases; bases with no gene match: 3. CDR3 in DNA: TGTGCCAGCAGTTTGGGACTAGAACAGACCCAGTACTTC. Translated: CASSLGLEQTQYF.

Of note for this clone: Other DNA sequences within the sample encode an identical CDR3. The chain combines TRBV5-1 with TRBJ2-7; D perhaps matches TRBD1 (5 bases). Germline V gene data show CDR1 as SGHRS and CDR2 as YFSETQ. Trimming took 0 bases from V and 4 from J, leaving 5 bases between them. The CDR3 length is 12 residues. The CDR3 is CASSLGQYEQYF. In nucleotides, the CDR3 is TGCGCCAGCAGCTTGGGACAGTACGAGCAGTACTTC.

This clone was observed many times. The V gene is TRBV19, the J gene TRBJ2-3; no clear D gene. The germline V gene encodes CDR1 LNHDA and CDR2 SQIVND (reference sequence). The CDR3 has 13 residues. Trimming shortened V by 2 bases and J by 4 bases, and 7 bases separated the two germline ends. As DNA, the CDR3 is TGTGCCAGTAGTATACCCTTTGCAGATACGCAGTATTTT. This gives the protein CASSIPFADTQYF.

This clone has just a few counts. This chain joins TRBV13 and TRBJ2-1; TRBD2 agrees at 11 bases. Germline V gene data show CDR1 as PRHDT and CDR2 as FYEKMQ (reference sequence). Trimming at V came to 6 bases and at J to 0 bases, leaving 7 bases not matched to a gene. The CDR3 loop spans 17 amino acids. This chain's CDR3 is CASRAGLAAGSYNEQFF. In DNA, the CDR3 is TGTGCCAGCAGGGCGGGACTAGCGGCCGGCTCCTACAATGAGCAGTTCTTC.